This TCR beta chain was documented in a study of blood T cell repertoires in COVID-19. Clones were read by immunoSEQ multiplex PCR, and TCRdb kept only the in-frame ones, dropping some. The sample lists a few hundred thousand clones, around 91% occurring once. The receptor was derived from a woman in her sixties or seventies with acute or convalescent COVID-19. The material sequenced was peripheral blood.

CDR3 DNA: TGTGCCAGCAGTGCCTCACAGGGGGCCCACGAGCAGTACTTC. It codes for CASSASQGAHEQYF. V usage is TRBV28 and J usage is TRBJ2-7, with 9 bases that match TRBD1. CDR3 length: 14 residues. Germline V gene data show CDR1 as MDHEN and CDR2 as SYDVKM. Unmatched junction bases numbered 7, after V lost 5 bases and J lost 5 bases.